This T cell receptor (beta chain) was documented in a study of response to subunit inactivated influenza vaccine. MiXCR, run by TCRdb on the RT-PCR reads, gives a single entry per CDR3 protein. The sample includes 650,000 to 800,000 distinct CDR3 sequences, roughly 13% seen only once; the top ten take 5.5% to 7%. Study results and limitations: There was a suggestion from the authors that each seasonal influenza vaccination recruits few new T cells.

On this clonotype itself: Its antigen remains unknown.

This CDR3 has 14 residues. The germline CDR1 and CDR2 sequences are SQVTM and ANQGSEA. The V segment lost 4 bases and the J segment 2 bases; nucleotides outside the gene matches: 3. The source was PBMCs from blood, collected about 14 days before vaccination. The TCR comes from a man aged 50 to 59 who received an inactivated influenza vaccine. V and J are TRBV29-1 and TRBJ1-5, with TRBD1 identical over 9 bases. DNA for the CDR3: TGCAGCGTTGGGGACAGGGTGGGCAATCAGCCCCAGCATTTT. Protein sequence: CSVGDRVGNQPQHF.